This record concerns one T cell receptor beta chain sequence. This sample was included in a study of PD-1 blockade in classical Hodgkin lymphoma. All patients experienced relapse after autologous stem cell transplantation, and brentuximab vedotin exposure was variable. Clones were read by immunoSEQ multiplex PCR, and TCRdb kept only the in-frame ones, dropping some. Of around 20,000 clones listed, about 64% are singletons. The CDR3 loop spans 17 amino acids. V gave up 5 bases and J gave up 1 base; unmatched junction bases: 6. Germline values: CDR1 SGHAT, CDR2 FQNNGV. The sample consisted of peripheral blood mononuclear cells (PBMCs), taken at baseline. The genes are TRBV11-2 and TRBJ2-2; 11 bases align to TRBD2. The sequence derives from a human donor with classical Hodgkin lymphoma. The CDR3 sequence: CASSPSTSGRNTGELFF. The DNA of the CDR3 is TGTGCCAGCAGCCCTTCCACTAGCGGGAGGAACACCGGGGAGCTGTTTTTT.